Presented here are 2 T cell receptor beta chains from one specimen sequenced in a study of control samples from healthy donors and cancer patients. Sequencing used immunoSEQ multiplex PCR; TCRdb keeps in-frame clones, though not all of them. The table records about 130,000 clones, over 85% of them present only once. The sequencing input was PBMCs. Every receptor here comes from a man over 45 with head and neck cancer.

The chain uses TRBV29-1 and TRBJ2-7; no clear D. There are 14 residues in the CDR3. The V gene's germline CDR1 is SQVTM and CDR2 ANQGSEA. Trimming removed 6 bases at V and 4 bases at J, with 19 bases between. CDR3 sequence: CSVRSGPIGYEQYF. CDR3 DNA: TGCAGCGTGCGGTCAGGTCCCATTGGGTACGAGCAGTACTTC.

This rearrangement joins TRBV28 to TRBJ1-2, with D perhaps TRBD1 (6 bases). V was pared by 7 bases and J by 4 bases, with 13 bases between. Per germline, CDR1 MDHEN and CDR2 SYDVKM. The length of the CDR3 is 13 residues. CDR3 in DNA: TGTGCCAGCACCCTAGGGGGATTCTATGGCTACACCTTC. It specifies CASTLGGFYGYTF.